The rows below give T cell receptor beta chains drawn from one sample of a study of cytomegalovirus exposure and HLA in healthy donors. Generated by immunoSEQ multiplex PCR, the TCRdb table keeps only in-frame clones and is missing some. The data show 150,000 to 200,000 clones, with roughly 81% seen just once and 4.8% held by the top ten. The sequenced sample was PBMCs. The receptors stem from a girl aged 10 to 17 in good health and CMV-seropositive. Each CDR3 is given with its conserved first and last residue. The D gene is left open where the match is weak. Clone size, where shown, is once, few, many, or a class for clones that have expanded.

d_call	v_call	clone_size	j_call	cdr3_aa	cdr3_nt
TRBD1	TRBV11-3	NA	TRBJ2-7	CASSPTGGTYEQYF	TGTGCCAGCAGCCCGACAGGGGGGACCTACGAGCAGTACTTC
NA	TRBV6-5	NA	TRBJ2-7	CASRAAEDF	TGTGCCAGCAGGGCAGCAGAGGACTTC
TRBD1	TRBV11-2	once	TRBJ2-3	CASSTVQGALTDTQYF	TGTGCCAGCAGCACAGTTCAGGGGGCACTCACAGATACGCAGTATTTT
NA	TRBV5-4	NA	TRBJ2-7	CASSPQRGRYEQYF	TGTGCCAGCAGCCCTCAGCGAGGGCGATACGAGCAGTACTTC
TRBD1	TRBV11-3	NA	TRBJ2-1	CASSSRQGHGEQFF	TGTGCCAGCAGCTCTAGACAGGGGCATGGTGAGCAGTTCTTC
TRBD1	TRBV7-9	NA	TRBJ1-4	CASSLTGGAEKLFF	TGTGCCAGCAGCCTCACAGGGGGTGCTGAAAAACTGTTTTTT
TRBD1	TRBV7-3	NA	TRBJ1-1	CASSLTRQGDTEAFF	TGTGCCAGCAGCTTAACTCGACAGGGCGATACTGAAGCTTTCTTT
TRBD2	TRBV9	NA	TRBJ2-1	CASSVGRARGTSGKQNNEQFF	TGTGCCAGCAGCGTGGGGAGGGCCCGAGGGACTAGCGGGAAACAGAACAATGAGCAGTTCTTC
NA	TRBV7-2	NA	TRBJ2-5	CASTTTRRETQYF	TGTGCCAGCACCACAACGAGGCGGGAGACCCAGTACTTC
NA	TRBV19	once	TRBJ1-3	CASSYPDWKGGNTIYF	TGTGCCAGTAGTTACCCGGACTGGAAAGGCGGAAACACCATATATTTT
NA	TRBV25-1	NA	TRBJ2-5	CASSEYVGGVKYF	TGTGCCAGCAGTGAATATGTGGGCGGGGTTAAGTACTTC
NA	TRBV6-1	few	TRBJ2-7	CASSADGDRLRVEQYF	TGTGCCAGCAGTGCCGATGGTGACAGATTAAGGGTCGAGCAGTACTTC
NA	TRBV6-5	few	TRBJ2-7	CASSYAGQVHF	TGTGCCAGCAGTTATGCGGGGCAGGTCCACTTC
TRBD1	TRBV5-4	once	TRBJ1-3	CASSLQGAKGNTIYF	TGTGCCAGCAGCTTACAGGGGGCGAAGGGAAACACCATATATTTT
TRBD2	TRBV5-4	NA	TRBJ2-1	CASSLPAGVFGEQFF	TGTGCCAGCAGCCTACCAGCGGGGGTTTTCGGTGAGCAGTTCTTC
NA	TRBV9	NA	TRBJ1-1	CASSEYRQTEAFF	TGTGCCAGCAGCGAATACAGACAGACTGAAGCTTTCTTT
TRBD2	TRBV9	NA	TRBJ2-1	CASSGLAGQYNEQFF	TGTGCCAGCAGCGGACTAGCGGGGCAATACAATGAGCAGTTCTTC
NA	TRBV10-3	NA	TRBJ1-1	CAISTGNTEAFF	TGTGCCATCAGTACAGGGAACACTGAAGCTTTCTTT
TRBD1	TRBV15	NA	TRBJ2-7	CATSRADRDSSYEQYF	TGTGCCACCAGCAGAGCAGACCGGGACAGCTCCTACGAGCAGTACTTC
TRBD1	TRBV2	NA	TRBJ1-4	CASSHRGRGSEKLFF	TGTGCCAGCAGCCACAGGGGGCGCGGGAGTGAAAAACTGTTTTTT
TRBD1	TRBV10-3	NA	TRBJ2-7	CAISDTGTVLEQYF	TGTGCCATCAGTGACACCGGGACAGTCTTGGAGCAGTACTTC
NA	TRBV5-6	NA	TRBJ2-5	CASKTVGRETQYF	TGTGCCAGCAAGACAGTGGGGCGAGAGACCCAGTACTTC
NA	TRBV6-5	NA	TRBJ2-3	CASSSFAAWATQYF	TGTGCCAGCAGTTCCTTCGCCGCTTGGGCTACGCAGTATTTT
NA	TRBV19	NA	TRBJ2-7	CASSNAGFAYEQYF	TGTGCCAGTAGTAATGCAGGGTTTGCTTACGAGCAGTACTTC
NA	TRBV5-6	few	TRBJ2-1	CASSPGYNEQFF	TGTGCCAGCAGCCCGGGCTACAATGAGCAGTTCTTC
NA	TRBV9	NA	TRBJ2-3	CASSVGASLAFTDTQYF	TGTGCCAGCAGCGTAGGTGCTAGTTTAGCTTTCACAGATACGCAGTATTTT
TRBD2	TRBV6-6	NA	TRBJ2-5	CATGGNQETQYF	TGTGCCACCGGGGGGAACCAAGAGACCCAGTACTTC
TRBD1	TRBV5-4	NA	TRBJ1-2	CASSLDMYRGSYGYTF	TGTGCCAGCAGCTTGGATATGTACAGGGGTAGCTATGGCTACACCTTC
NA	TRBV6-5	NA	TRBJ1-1	CASSRTRRREAFF	TGTGCCAGCAGCCGGACACGGAGACGTGAAGCTTTCTTT
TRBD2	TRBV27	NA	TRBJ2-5	CASSGTGGAGGLSQETQYF	TGTGCCAGCAGTGGCACCGGGGGGGCCGGTGGTCTCTCACAAGAGACCCAGTACTTC